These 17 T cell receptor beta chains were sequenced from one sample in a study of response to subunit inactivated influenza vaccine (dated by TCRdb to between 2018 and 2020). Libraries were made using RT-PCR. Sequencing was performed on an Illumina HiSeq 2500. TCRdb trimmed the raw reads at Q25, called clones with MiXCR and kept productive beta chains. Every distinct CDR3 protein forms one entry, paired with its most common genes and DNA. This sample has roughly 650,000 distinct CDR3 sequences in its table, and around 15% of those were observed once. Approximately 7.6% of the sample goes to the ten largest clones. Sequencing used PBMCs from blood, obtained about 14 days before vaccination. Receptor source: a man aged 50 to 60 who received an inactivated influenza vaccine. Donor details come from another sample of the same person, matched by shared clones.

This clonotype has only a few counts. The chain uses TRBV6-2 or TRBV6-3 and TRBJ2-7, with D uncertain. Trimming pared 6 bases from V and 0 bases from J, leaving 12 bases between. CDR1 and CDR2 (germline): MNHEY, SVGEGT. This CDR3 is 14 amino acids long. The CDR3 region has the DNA TGTGCCAGCAGGCTGGACGGACCCTCCTACGAGCAGTACTTC. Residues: CASRLDGPSYEQYF.

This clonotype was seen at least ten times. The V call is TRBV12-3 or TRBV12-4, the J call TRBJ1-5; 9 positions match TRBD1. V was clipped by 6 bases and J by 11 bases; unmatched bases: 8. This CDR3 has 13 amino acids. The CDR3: CASSRDRDASQHF. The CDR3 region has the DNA TGTGCCAGCAGCCGGGACAGGGACGCGTCCCAGCATTTT.

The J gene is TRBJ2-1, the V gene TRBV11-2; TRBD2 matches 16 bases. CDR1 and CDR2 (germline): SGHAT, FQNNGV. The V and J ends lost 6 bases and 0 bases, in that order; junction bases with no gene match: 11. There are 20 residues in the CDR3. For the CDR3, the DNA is TGTGCCAGCAGAGGGACTAGCGGGAGGGCCCCTCTGGGCTCCTACAATGAGCAGTTCTTC. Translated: CASRGTSGRAPLGSYNEQFF.

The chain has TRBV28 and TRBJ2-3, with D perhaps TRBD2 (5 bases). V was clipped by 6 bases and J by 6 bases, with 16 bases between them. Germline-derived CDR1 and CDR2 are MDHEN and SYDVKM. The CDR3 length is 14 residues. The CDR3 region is CASREGLQSDTQYF. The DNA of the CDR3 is TGTGCCAGCAGGGAAGGACTGCAATCGGATACGCAGTATTTT.

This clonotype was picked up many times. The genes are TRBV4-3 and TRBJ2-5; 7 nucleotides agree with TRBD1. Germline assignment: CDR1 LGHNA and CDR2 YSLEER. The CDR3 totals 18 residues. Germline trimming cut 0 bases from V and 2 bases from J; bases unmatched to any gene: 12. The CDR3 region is CASSQEVIGTGDQETQYF. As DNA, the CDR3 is TGCGCCAGCAGCCAAGAAGTTATTGGAACAGGGGATCAAGAGACCCAGTACTTC.

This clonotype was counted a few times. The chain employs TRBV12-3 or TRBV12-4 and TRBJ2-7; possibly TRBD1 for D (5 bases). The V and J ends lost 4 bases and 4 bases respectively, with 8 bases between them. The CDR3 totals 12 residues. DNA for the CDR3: TGTGCCAGCAGTTCCGACAGATACGAGCAGTACTTC. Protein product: CASSSDRYEQYF.

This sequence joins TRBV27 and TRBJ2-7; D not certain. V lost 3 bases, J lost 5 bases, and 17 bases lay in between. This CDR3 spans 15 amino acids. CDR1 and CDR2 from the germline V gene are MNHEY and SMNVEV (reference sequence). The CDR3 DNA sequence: TGTGCCAGCAGTTTCCCAAGGGTCCCGACCCACGAGCAGTACTTC. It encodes CASSFPRVPTHEQYF.

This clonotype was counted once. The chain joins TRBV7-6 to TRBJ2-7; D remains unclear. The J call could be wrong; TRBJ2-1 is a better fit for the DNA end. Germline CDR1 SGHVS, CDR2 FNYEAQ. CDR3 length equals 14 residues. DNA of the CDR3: TGTGCCAGCAGCCCAACAGTCCTCTCCTACGAGCAGTTCTTC. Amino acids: CASSPTVLSYEQFF.

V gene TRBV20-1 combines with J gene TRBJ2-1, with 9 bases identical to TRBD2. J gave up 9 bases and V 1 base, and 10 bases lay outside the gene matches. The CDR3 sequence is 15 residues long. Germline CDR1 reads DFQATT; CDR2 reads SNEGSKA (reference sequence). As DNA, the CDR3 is TGCAGTGCTAGAGCGGGTAGCGGGGGCCCCTCTGAGCAGTTCTTC. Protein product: CSARAGSGGPSEQFF.

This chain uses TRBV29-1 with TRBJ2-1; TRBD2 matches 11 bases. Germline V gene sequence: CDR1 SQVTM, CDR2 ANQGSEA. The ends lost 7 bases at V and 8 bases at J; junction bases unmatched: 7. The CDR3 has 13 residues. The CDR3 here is CSDSGGAVDEQFF. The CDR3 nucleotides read TGCAGCGATAGCGGGGGGGCGGTAGATGAGCAGTTCTTC.

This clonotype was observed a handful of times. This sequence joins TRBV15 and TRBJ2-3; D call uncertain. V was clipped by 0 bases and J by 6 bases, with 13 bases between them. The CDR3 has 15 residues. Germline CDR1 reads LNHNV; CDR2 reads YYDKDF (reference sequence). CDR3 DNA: TGTGCCACCAGCAGAGACCCCAACCTGGGGGATACGCAGTATTTT. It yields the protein CATSRDPNLGDTQYF.

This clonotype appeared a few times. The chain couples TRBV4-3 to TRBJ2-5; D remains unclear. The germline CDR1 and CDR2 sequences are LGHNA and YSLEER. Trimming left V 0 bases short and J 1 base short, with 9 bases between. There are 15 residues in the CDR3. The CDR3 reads CASSQEGRPQETQYF. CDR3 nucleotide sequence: TGCGCCAGCAGCCAAGAGGGCAGGCCCCAAGAGACCCAGTACTTC.

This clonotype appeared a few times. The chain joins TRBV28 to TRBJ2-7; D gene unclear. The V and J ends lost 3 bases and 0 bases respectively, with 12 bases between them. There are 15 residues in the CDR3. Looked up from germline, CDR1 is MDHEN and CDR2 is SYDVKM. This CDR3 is CASSLGLRDSYEQYF. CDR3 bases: TGTGCCAGCAGTTTGGGGTTAAGGGACTCCTACGAGCAGTACTTC.

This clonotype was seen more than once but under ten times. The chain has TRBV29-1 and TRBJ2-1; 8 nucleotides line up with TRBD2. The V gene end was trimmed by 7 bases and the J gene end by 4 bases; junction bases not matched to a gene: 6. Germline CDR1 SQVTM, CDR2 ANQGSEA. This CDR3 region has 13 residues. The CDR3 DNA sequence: TGCAGCGGAACTAGCGGAAATTACAATGAGCAGTTCTTC. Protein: CSGTSGNYNEQFF.

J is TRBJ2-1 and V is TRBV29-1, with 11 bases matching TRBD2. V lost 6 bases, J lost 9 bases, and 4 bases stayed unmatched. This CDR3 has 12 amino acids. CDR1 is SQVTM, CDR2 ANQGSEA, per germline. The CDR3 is CSVVAGGAEQFF. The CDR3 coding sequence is TGCAGCGTCGTAGCGGGGGGGGCTGAGCAGTTCTTC.

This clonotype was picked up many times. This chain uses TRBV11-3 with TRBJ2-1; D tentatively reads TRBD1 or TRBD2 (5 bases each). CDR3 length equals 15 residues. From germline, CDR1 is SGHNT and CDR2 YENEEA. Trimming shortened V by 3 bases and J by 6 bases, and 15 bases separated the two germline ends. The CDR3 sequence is CASSFGGHLLNEQFF. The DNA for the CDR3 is TGTGCCAGCAGCTTTGGGGGTCACCTACTCAATGAGCAGTTCTTC.

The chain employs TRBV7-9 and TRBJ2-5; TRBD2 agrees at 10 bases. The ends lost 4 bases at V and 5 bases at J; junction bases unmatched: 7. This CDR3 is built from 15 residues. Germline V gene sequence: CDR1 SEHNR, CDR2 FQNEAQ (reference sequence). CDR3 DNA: TGTGCCAGCAGCTCGCAAGCGGGAGGGCGGGAGACCCAGTACTTC. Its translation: CASSSQAGGRETQYF.